The entry below describes one TCR beta chain. Its specificity is unknown. This sample was included in a study of cytomegalovirus exposure and HLA in healthy donors. Study findings and constraints: Cytomegalovirus association was assigned to about 180 TCR beta chains. Specificity of a few CMV-associated chains for CMV antigens was verified in vitro.

Sequencing used immunoSEQ multiplex PCR; TCRdb keeps in-frame clones, though not all of them. The table has roughly 150,000 clones, 70% to 90% seen once. V lost 3 bases to trimming and J lost 1 base, with 7 bases between them. There are 14 residues in the CDR3. Germline lookup yields CDR1 MGHDK and CDR2 SYGVNS. This sequence joins TRBV25-1 and TRBJ1-3; D remains unclear. The sequenced sample was PBMCs. The clonotype originates from a man between 18 and 35 years old in good health and CMV-seronegative. CDR3 DNA: TGTGCCAGCAGTGAGCCGGGATCTGGAAACACCATATATTTT. The encoded protein is CASSEPGSGNTIYF.